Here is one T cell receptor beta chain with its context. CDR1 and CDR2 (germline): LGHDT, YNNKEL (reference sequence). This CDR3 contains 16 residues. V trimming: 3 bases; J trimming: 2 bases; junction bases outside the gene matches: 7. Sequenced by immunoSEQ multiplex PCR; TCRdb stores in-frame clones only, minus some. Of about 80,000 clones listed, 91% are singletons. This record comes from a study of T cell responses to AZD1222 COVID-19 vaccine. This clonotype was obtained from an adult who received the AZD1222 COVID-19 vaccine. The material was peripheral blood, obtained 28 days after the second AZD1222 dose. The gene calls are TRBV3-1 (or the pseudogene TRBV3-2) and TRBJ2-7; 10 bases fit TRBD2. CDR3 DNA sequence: TGTGCCAGCAGCCAGCCTAGCGGGAGCAGCACCTACGAGCAGTACTTC. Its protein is CASSQPSGSSTYEQYF.